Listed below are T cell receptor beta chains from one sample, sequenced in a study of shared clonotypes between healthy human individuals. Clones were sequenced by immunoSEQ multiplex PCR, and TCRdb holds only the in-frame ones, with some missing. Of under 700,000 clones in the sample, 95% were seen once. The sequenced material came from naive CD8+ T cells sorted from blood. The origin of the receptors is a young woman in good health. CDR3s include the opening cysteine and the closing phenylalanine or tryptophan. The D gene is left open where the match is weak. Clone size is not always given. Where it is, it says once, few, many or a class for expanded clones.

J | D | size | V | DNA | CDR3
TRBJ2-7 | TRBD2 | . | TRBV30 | TGTGCCTGGAGTGTGAGCGGGAGTCGCGAGCAGTACTTC | CAWSVSGSREQYF
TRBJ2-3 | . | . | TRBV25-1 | TGTGCCAGCTCCACCGGGACTACGCAGTATTTT | CASSTGTTQYF
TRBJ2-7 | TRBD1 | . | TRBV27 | TGTGCCAGCAGTTACAGTTTCGGGGACAGGGCGATCGAGCAGTACTTC | CASSYSFGDRAIEQYF
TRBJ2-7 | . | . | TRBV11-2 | TGTGCCAGCAGCTTAGGTTGGGGCTACGAGCAGTACTTC | CASSLGWGYEQYF
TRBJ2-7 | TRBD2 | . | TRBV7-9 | TGTGCCAGCAGCGGACCGGGACTAGCAGCCTACGAGCAGTACTTC | CASSGPGLAAYEQYF
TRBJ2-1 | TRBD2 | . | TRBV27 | TGTGCCAGCAGTACCTACCTGGCGGGAGGATACAATGAGCAGTTCTTC | CASSTYLAGGYNEQFF
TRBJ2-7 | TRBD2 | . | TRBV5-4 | TGTGCCAGCAGCTTGGAATTAGCGGGGAGTTACGAGCAGTACTTC | CASSLELAGSYEQYF
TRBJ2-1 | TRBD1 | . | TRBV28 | TGTGCCAGCACCTCAGTGGGGACAGGAGACAGGAATGAGCAGTTCTTC | CASTSVGTGDRNEQFF
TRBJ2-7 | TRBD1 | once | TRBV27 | TGTGCCAGCAGCCCGGGACAGGGCTACGAGCAGTACTTC | CASSPGQGYEQYF
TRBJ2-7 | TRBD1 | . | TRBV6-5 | TGTGCCAGCAGTGCCGGGACAGCAAGCTACGAGCAGTACTTC | CASSAGTASYEQYF
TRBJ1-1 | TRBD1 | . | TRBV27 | TGTGCCAGCAGTTTTCGACAGGGTGGGGGCACTGAAGCTTTCTTT | CASSFRQGGGTEAFF
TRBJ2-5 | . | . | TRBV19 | TGTGCCAGTAGTATCCAGGACTGGGAGACCCAGTACTTC | CASSIQDWETQYF
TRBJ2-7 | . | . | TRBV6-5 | TGTGCCAGCAGTTACGGTCCCCCTGGGTCCTACGAGCAGTACTTC | CASSYGPPGSYEQYF
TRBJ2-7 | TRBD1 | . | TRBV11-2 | TGTGCCAGCAGTGGGACAGGCTACGAGCAGTACTTC | CASSGTGYEQYF
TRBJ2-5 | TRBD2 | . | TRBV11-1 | TGTGCCAGCAGCTTCGGGACTAGCGGGACTGGGGAGACCCAGTACTTC | CASSFGTSGTGETQYF
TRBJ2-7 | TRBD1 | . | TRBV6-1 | TGTGCCAGCAGTGAAAGGGACAGCCAAACCTCCTACGAGCAGTACTTC | CASSERDSQTSYEQYF
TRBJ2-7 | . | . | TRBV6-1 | TGTGCCAGCAGTCAGGGGAGCGAGCAGTACTTC | CASSQGSEQYF
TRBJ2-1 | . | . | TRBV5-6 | TGTGCCAGCAGCTTGGTGGAAAATGAGCAGTTCTTC | CASSLVENEQFF
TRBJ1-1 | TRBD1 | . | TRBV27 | TGTGCCAGCAGTTTAACCTACAGGGGACTCGACACTGAAGCTTTCTTT | CASSLTYRGLDTEAFF
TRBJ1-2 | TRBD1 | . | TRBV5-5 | TGTGCCAGCAGCTTAGGACAGGGGGCCTTTGGCTACACCTTC | CASSLGQGAFGYTF
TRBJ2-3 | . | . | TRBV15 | TGTGCCACCAATACACAGTTTCGCACAGATACGCAGTATTTT | CATNTQFRTDTQYF
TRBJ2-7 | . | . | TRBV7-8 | TGTGCCAGCAGCTTACTCTCGGGAGAACAATACGAGCAGTACTTC | CASSLLSGEQYEQYF
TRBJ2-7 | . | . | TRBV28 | TGTGCCAGCAGTTTACGGAGGCAGCTCACCTACGAGCAGTACTTC | CASSLRRQLTYEQYF
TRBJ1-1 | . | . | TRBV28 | TGTGCCAGCAGTTTAGGAGGCCTAGGCACTGAAGCTTTCTTT | CASSLGGLGTEAFF
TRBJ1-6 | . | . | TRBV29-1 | TGCAGCGCCGACGGGCATAATTCACCCCTCCACTTT | CSADGHNSPLHF
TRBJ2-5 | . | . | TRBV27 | TGTGCCAGCAGTTTATTCTCCGCTATTTCAAGCAGGGAGACCCAGTACTTC | CASSLFSAISSRETQYF
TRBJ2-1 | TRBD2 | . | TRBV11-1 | TGTGCCAGCAGCCCCGGGACTACCGTCAATGAGCAGTTCTTC | CASSPGTTVNEQFF
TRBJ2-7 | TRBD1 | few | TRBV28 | TGTGCCAGCAGTTTCTTGGACAGGGTGTACGAGCAGTACTTC | CASSFLDRVYEQYF
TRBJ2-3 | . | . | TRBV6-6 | TGTGCCAGCAGTTACGCCACAGATACGCAGTATTTT | CASSYATDTQYF
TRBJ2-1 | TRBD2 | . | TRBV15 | TGTGCCACCAGCAGCGGGACTAGCGGGAGCCGAAATGAGCAGTTCTTC | CATSSGTSGSRNEQFF
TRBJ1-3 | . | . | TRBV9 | TGTGCCAGCAGCCCAGGGCTAGGAAACACCATATATTTT | CASSPGLGNTIYF
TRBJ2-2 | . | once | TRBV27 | TGTGCCAGCAGTTTTGGAGCGAACACCGGGGAGCTGTTTTTT | CASSFGANTGELFF
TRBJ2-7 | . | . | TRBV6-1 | TGTGCCAGCAGTGACTGGGGTTACGAGCAGTACTTC | CASSDWGYEQYF
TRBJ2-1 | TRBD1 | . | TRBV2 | TGTGCCAGTGACAGGGGCTCCTACAATGAGCAGTTCTTC | CASDRGSYNEQFF
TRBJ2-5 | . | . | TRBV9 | TGTGCCAGCAGCGGACGGTACCAAGAGACCCAGTACTTC | CASSGRYQETQYF
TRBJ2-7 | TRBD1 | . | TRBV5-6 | TGTGCCAGCAGCGGCCGGGACAGGGTCTACGAGCAGTACTTC | CASSGRDRVYEQYF
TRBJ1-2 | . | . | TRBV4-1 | TGCGCCAGCAGCCCAGAGCCGGGAGCTAACTATGGCTACACCTTC | CASSPEPGANYGYTF
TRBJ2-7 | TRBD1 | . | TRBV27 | TGTGCCAGCAGTTTCGGGACAGGGGGATACGAGCAGTACTTC | CASSFGTGGYEQYF
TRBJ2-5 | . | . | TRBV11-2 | TGTGCCAGCAGCTTAGGTCCGGGAGCCTTCCAAGAGACCCAGTACTTC | CASSLGPGAFQETQYF
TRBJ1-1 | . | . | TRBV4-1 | TGCGCCAGCAGCCAAGGGAACGGCGACACTGAAGCTTTCTTT | CASSQGNGDTEAFF
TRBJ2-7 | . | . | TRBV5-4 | TGTGCCAGCAGCTTGGACTTCTACGAGCAGTACTTC | CASSLDFYEQYF
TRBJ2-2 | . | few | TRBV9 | TGTGCCAGCAGCGAGAACACCGGGGAGCTGTTTTTT | CASSENTGELFF
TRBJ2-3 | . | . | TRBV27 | TGTGCCAGCAGCCCACACGTTCAGGCAGATACGCAGTATTTT | CASSPHVQADTQYF
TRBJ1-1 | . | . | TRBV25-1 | TGTGCCAGCAGTGAAAAAAGTTACACTGAAGCTTTCTTT | CASSEKSYTEAFF
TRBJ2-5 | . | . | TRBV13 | TGTGCCAGCAGCTTGGGCCTCGGGCTCGAGACCCAGTACTTC | CASSLGLGLETQYF
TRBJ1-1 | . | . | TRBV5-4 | TGTGCCAGCAGATCAGAAGCTGAAGCTTTCTTT | CASRSEAEAFF
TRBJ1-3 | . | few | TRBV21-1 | TGTGCCAGCAGCCTAGGTAAACAGAACTCTGGAAACACCATATATTTT | CASSLGKQNSGNTIYF
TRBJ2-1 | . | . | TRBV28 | TGTGCCAGCAGTTTTTATGGCGAGGGCAATGAGCAGTTCTTC | CASSFYGEGNEQFF
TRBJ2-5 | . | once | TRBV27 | TGTGCCAGCAGTTTCGGCAGCGGAGAGACCCAGTACTTC | CASSFGSGETQYF
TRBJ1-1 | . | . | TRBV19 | TGTGCCAGTAGTATCACCCGACAGTTAGGGACTGAAGCTTTCTTT | CASSITRQLGTEAFF
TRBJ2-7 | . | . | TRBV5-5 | TGTGCCAGCAGCTTGATTATGGGGTTGTCCTACGAGCAGTACTTC | CASSLIMGLSYEQYF
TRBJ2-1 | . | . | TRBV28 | TGTGCCAGCAGATCCCACAATGAGCAGTTCTTC | CASRSHNEQFF
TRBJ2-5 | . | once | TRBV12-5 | TGTGCTAGTGGAACCGGGAACGGAGGAGAGACCCAGTACTTC | CASGTGNGGETQYF
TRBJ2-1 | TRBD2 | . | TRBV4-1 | TGCGCCAGCAGCCTCACGACTAGCATCCATGAGCAGTTCTTC | CASSLTTSIHEQFF
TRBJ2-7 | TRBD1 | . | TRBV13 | TGTGCCAGCAGTCCCCGGACAGGGTTTTACGAGCAGTACTTC | CASSPRTGFYEQYF
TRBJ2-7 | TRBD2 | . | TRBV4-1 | TGCGCCAGCAGCCTTAATCCTAGCGGGAGCTACGAGCAGTACTTC | CASSLNPSGSYEQYF
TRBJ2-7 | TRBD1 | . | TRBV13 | TGTGCCAGCAGCTCGACAGGGAACGAGCAGTACTTC | CASSSTGNEQYF
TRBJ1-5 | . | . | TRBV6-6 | TGTGCCAGCAGAAGACAGGAGAAACATAGCAATCAGCCCCAGCATTTT | CASRRQEKHSNQPQHF
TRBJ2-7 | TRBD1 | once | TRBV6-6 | TGTGCCAGCAGTTACGGGGGACAGATCTACGAGCAGTACTTC | CASSYGGQIYEQYF